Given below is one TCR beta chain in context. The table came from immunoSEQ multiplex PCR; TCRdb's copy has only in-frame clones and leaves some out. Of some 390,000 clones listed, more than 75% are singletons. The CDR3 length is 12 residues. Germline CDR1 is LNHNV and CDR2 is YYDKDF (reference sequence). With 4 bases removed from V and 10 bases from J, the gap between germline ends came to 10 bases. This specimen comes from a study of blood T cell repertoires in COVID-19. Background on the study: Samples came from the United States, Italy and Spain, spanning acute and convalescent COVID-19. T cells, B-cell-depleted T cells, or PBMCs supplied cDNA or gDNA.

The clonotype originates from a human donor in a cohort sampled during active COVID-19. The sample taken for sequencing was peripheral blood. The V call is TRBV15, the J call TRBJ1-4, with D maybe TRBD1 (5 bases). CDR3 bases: TGTGCCACCAGCACAGGACACCTAAAACTGTTTTTT. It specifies CATSTGHLKLFF.